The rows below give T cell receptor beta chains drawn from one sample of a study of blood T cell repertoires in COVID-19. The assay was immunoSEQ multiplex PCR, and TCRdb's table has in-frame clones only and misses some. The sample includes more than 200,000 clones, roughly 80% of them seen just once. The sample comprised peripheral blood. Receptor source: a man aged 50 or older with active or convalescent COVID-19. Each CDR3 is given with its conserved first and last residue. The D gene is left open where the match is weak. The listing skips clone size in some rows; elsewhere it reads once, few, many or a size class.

CDR3 protein: CASSHRGGNTEAFF
CDR3 DNA: TGTGCCAGCAGCCATCGAGGGGGAAACACTGAAGCTTTCTTT
D gene: .
V gene: TRBV3-1/TRBV3-2
J gene: TRBJ1-1
clone size: .

CDR3 protein: CASTGVGQPQHF
CDR3 DNA: TGTGCCAGTACAGGGGTAGGGCAGCCCCAGCATTTT
D gene: .
V gene: TRBV21-1
J gene: TRBJ1-5
clone size: few

CDR3 protein: CASSPRRTGLDGYTF
CDR3 DNA: TGTGCCAGCAGTCCCCGACGGACGGGGTTGGATGGCTACACCTTC
D gene: .
V gene: TRBV27
J gene: TRBJ1-2
clone size: .

CDR3 protein: CASSHPGTSGGTDTQYF
CDR3 DNA: TGTGCCAGCAGCCACCCGGGGACTAGCGGGGGCACAGATACGCAGTATTTT
D gene: TRBD2
V gene: TRBV5-4
J gene: TRBJ2-3
clone size: .

CDR3 protein: CASSLISGALANEKLFF
CDR3 DNA: TGTGCCAGCAGCTTAATAAGTGGGGCGCTTGCTAATGAAAAACTGTTTTTT
D gene: .
V gene: TRBV7-9
J gene: TRBJ1-4
clone size: .

CDR3 protein: CASSEGRVTEAFF
CDR3 DNA: TGTGCCAGCAGTGAGGGGAGGGTCACTGAAGCTTTCTTT
D gene: .
V gene: TRBV7-9
J gene: TRBJ1-1
clone size: .

CDR3 protein: CASSATGLNTEAFF
CDR3 DNA: TGTGCCAGCAGTGCGACAGGGCTCAACACTGAAGCTTTCTTT
D gene: TRBD1
V gene: TRBV28
J gene: TRBJ1-1
clone size: .

CDR3 protein: CASRQEGAVFGQFF
CDR3 DNA: TGTGCCAGCAGACAGGAGGGGGCAGTTTTCGGGCAGTTCTTC
D gene: .
V gene: TRBV7-2
J gene: TRBJ2-1
clone size: .

CDR3 protein: CASSPGQTQPQHF
CDR3 DNA: TGTGCCAGCTCCCCTGGACAGACTCAGCCCCAGCATTTT
D gene: .
V gene: TRBV18
J gene: TRBJ1-5
clone size: .

CDR3 protein: CASIRGQGYTEAFF
CDR3 DNA: TGTGCCAGCATAAGGGGACAGGGATATACTGAAGCTTTCTTT
D gene: TRBD1
V gene: TRBV27
J gene: TRBJ1-1
clone size: .

CDR3 protein: CASSIIAGVNEQFF
CDR3 DNA: TGTGCCAGTAGTATTATAGCGGGGGTGAATGAGCAGTTCTTC
D gene: TRBD2
V gene: TRBV19
J gene: TRBJ2-1
clone size: .

CDR3 protein: CASSYRGGTDTQYF
CDR3 DNA: TGTGCCAGCAGTTACCGGGGGGGCACAGATACGCAGTATTTT
D gene: TRBD2
V gene: TRBV6-6
J gene: TRBJ2-3
clone size: .

CDR3 protein: CASSEAQSYEQYF
CDR3 DNA: TGTGCCAGCAGTGAAGCGCAGTCCTACGAGCAGTACTTC
D gene: .
V gene: TRBV2
J gene: TRBJ2-7
clone size: .

CDR3 protein: CASSPDRESTEAFF
CDR3 DNA: TGTGCCAGCAGCCCCGATAGGGAGAGCACTGAAGCTTTCTTT
D gene: .
V gene: TRBV7-3
J gene: TRBJ1-1
clone size: .

CDR3 protein: CASSYSGLAGSASTDTQYF
CDR3 DNA: TGTGCCAGCAGTTATTCGGGACTAGCGGGGAGTGCTAGCACAGATACGCAGTATTTT
D gene: TRBD2
V gene: TRBV6-2/TRBV6-3
J gene: TRBJ2-3
clone size: once

CDR3 protein: CASSLRRGGLGYEQYF
CDR3 DNA: TGTGCCAGCAGCTTACGCCGCGGGGGACTTGGCTACGAGCAGTACTTC
D gene: TRBD2
V gene: TRBV11-2
J gene: TRBJ2-7
clone size: .

CDR3 protein: CASSLGGSSYNSPLHF
CDR3 DNA: TGCGCCAGCAGCTTGGGAGGTTCCTCCTATAATTCACCCCTCCACTTT
D gene: .
V gene: TRBV5-1
J gene: TRBJ1-6
clone size: .

CDR3 protein: CASSLTGTVGGYTF
CDR3 DNA: TGCGCCAGCAGCCTGACCGGGACAGTTGGTGGCTACACCTTC
D gene: TRBD1
V gene: TRBV5-1
J gene: TRBJ1-2
clone size: .

CDR3 protein: CATSRDRAPGLAGGTGTDTQYF
CDR3 DNA: TGTGCCACCAGCAGAGATCGGGCCCCCGGTCTAGCGGGGGGGACGGGCACAGATACGCAGTATTTT
D gene: TRBD2
V gene: TRBV15
J gene: TRBJ2-3
clone size: .

CDR3 protein: CATSRDFTGEQYF
CDR3 DNA: TGTGCCACCAGCAGAGATTTTACGGGCGAGCAGTACTTC
D gene: .
V gene: TRBV15
J gene: TRBJ2-7
clone size: .

CDR3 protein: CASSPDRGEGGELFF
CDR3 DNA: TGTGCCAGCAGCCCAGACAGGGGCGAGGGCGGGGAGCTGTTTTTT
D gene: TRBD1
V gene: TRBV7-9
J gene: TRBJ2-2
clone size: .

CDR3 protein: CASGRGGGLMDGYTF
CDR3 DNA: TGTGCCAGCGGTCGAGGTGGCGGGCTGATGGATGGCTACACCTTC
D gene: .
V gene: TRBV13
J gene: TRBJ1-2
clone size: .

CDR3 protein: CASRPGTGSYEQYF
CDR3 DNA: TGTGCCAGCAGGCCCGGGACAGGGTCCTACGAGCAGTACTTC
D gene: TRBD1
V gene: TRBV6-5
J gene: TRBJ2-7
clone size: .

CDR3 protein: CASSPRGVLSYEQYF
CDR3 DNA: TGTGCCAGCAGCCCGCGGGGGGTCCTCTCCTACGAGCAGTACTTC
D gene: TRBD2
V gene: TRBV3-1/TRBV3-2
J gene: TRBJ2-7
clone size: .

CDR3 protein: CASSAPGQVKNEQFF
CDR3 DNA: TGCGCCAGCAGTGCCCCGGGACAGGTAAAAAATGAGCAGTTCTTC
D gene: TRBD1
V gene: TRBV10-2
J gene: TRBJ2-1
clone size: .

CDR3 protein: CASSPTSYEQYF
CDR3 DNA: TGTGCCAGCAGCCCAACATCCTACGAGCAGTACTTC
D gene: .
V gene: TRBV3-1/TRBV3-2
J gene: TRBJ2-7
clone size: once

CDR3 protein: CASSPSTGTQYF
CDR3 DNA: TGTGCCAGCAGCCCCTCCACGGGGACCCAGTACTTC
D gene: .
V gene: TRBV7-8
J gene: TRBJ2-5
clone size: .

CDR3 protein: CASSRDISYEQYF
CDR3 DNA: TGTGCCAGCAGCCGGGACATCTCCTACGAGCAGTACTTC
D gene: .
V gene: TRBV12-3/TRBV12-4
J gene: TRBJ2-7
clone size: .

CDR3 protein: CASSFLAGRADGYTF
CDR3 DNA: TGTGCCAGCAGTTTCTTGGCAGGGAGGGCAGATGGCTACACCTTC
D gene: .
V gene: TRBV27
J gene: TRBJ1-2
clone size: .

CDR3 protein: CASRPGTEETEAFF
CDR3 DNA: TGTGCCAGCCGTCCCGGGACAGAAGAAACTGAAGCTTTCTTT
D gene: TRBD1
V gene: TRBV5-4
J gene: TRBJ1-1
clone size: .

CDR3 protein: CAWSLSGQGLNGYTF
CDR3 DNA: TGTGCCTGGAGTTTATCGGGACAGGGCCTAAATGGCTACACCTTC
D gene: TRBD1
V gene: TRBV30
J gene: TRBJ1-2
clone size: .

CDR3 protein: CASSVQAVGTGVREQYF
CDR3 DNA: TGTGCCAGCAGCGTTCAGGCGGTAGGGACAGGGGTCCGCGAGCAGTACTTC
D gene: TRBD1
V gene: TRBV9
J gene: TRBJ2-7
clone size: .

CDR3 protein: CASSLRRQGGTEAFF
CDR3 DNA: TGTGCCAGCAGCCTTCGCCGACAGGGCGGCACTGAAGCTTTCTTT
D gene: TRBD1
V gene: TRBV3-1/TRBV3-2
J gene: TRBJ1-1
clone size: .

CDR3 protein: CASSTGQADEQYF
CDR3 DNA: TGTGCCAGTAGTACAGGACAGGCGGACGAGCAGTACTTC
D gene: TRBD1
V gene: TRBV19
J gene: TRBJ2-7
clone size: once

CDR3 protein: CASSIDRGGRLNPGGYTF
CDR3 DNA: TGTGCCAGTAGTATCGATCGGGGGGGAAGACTCAACCCTGGCGGCTACACCTTC
D gene: .
V gene: TRBV19
J gene: TRBJ1-2
clone size: .